These 19 T cell receptor beta chains originate from one sample sequenced in a study of shared clonotypes between healthy human individuals (dated by TCRdb to between 2020 and 2021). The protocol used for the library was the immunoSEQ multiplex PCR assay. TCRdb took over this immuneACCESS table, retaining in-frame rearrangements with V and J assigned. Such tables are incomplete; in checked studies, under half of the missing clones stem from an unresolved V gene, and the remainder is unexplained. The sample contains hundreds of thousands of clones, 92% of them found a single time. 24% of the sample comes from the top ten. For the CD8 naive samples, CD45RO-negative cells were positively selected for CCR7, yielding a CD45RA+CCR7+ population from which TemRA cells were excluded. Specimen: naive CD8+ T cells sorted from blood. The cell subset or site label corresponds to: CD45RA+CCR7+. These receptors were taken from a man aged 30-40 years in good health.

The genes are TRBV29-1 and TRBJ2-1; no reliable D call. The V gene lost 7 bases and the J gene lost 4 bases, with 23 bases spanning the gap. CDR1 and CDR2 from the germline V gene are SQVTM and ANQGSEA. The CDR3 loop spans 16 amino acids. CDR3 loop: CSAEGPQEGTYNEQFF. In DNA form, the CDR3 reads TGCAGCGCCGAAGGACCGCAGGAAGGTACTTACAATGAGCAGTTCTTC.

The chain carries TRBV6-1 and TRBJ2-1, with a tentative D call TRBD2 (7 bases). Germline V gene sequence: CDR1 MNHNS, CDR2 SASEGT. There are 15 residues in the CDR3. The V gene lost 6 bases and the J gene lost 5 bases, with 17 bases spanning the gap. The CDR3 spells CASSKEGGGHNEQFF. The CDR3 DNA is TGTGCCAGCAGCAAGGAGGGGGGGGGCCACAATGAGCAGTTCTTC.

J is TRBJ2-7 and V is TRBV7-3; a possible D gene is TRBD2 (7 bases). Trimming took off 2 bases at V and 4 bases at J, with 15 bases between the two ends. The CDR3 runs 15 residues. The germline gives CDR1 SGHTA, CDR2 FQGTGA. The CDR3 loop is CASSLGGGFPYEQYF. CDR3 DNA sequence: TGTGCCAGCAGCTTAGGCGGGGGCTTCCCATACGAGCAGTACTTC.

This rearrangement joins TRBV29-1 to TRBJ2-7; no reliable D call. Germline CDR1 and CDR2: SQVTM and ANQGSEA. The CDR3 covers 12 residues. Trimming cost V 5 bases and J 1 base, with 9 bases left between them. The CDR3 loop reads CSVWTASYEQYF. The DNA for the CDR3 is TGCAGCGTTTGGACCGCGTCCTACGAGCAGTACTTC.

V is TRBV5-6 and J is TRBJ2-1; D unresolved. The CDR3 consists of 14 residues. CDR1 is SGHDT, CDR2 YYEEEE, per germline. With 4 bases removed from V and 11 bases from J, the gap between germline ends came to 19 bases. CDR3 region: CASSLSVRRHKQFF. The CDR3 coding sequence is TGTGCCAGCAGCCTGAGTGTCAGGCGACACAAGCAGTTCTTC.

This clone has only a few counts. The chain carries TRBV28 and TRBJ2-7; 10 bases are shared with TRBD1. CDR3 length: 16 amino acids. The germline V gene encodes CDR1 MDHEN and CDR2 SYDVKM. With 5 bases clipped from V and 2 bases from J, the junction kept 9 bases outside the gene matches. The CDR3 here is CASSARDRGQPYEQYF. The CDR3 DNA reads as TGTGCCAGCAGTGCACGGGACAGGGGACAGCCCTACGAGCAGTACTTC.

CDR3 region: CASSWSGGAEAQYF. Here the CDR3 DNA reads TGTGCCAGCAGCTGGAGCGGAGGGGCCGAGGCCCAGTACTTC. V usage is TRBV5-4 and J usage is TRBJ2-5, with D possibly matching TRBD2 (6 bases). Germline loops: CDR1 SGHNT, CDR2 YYREEE (reference sequence). V lost 3 bases and J 9 bases, leaving 18 bases between the germline ends. CDR3 length: 14 amino acids. Full variable domain (missing parts from reference TRBV5-4 and TRBJ2-5): ETGVTQSPTHLIKTRGQQVTLRCSSQSGHNTVSWYQQALGQGPQFIFQYYREEENGRGNFPPRFSGLQFPNYSSELNVNALELDDSALYLCASSWSGGAEAQYFGPGTRLLVL.

The chain links TRBV27 to TRBJ2-7; D is perhaps TRBD1 (6 bases). The CDR3 length is 14 residues. CDR1 and CDR2 (germline): MNHEY, SMNVEV (reference sequence). The V gene lost 5 bases and the J gene lost 3 bases, with 14 bases spanning the gap. CDR3 residues: CASSLKIQGYEQYF. The CDR3 DNA is TGTGCCAGCAGTCTAAAAATACAGGGCTACGAGCAGTACTTC.

The V gene is TRBV28, the J gene TRBJ1-1; tentatively, D is TRBD1 (5 bases). From germline, CDR1 is MDHEN and CDR2 SYDVKM. V was clipped by 4 bases and J by 1 base, with 13 bases between them. The CDR3 is made up of 15 amino acids. Here the CDR3 reads CASSSIGAENTEAFF. CDR3 nucleotides: TGTGCCAGCAGTTCCATCGGGGCAGAGAACACTGAAGCTTTCTTT.

This clone came up once. The chain employs TRBV4-1 and TRBJ2-1; TRBD1 is a possible D gene (5 bases). The germline V gene has CDR1 MGHRA and CDR2 YSYEKL. V lost 1 base and J 7 bases, leaving 17 bases between the germline ends. The CDR3 length is 16 residues. CDR3 region: CASSQVGQGGINEQFF. CDR3 sequence (DNA): TGCGCCAGCAGCCAAGTCGGTCAGGGTGGTATAAATGAGCAGTTCTTC.

The chain recombines TRBV27 with TRBJ2-7; D possibly corresponds to TRBD1 (7 bases). With 6 bases removed from V and 3 bases from J, the gap between germline ends came to 15 bases. CDR3 length: 14 residues. The V gene's germline CDR1 is MNHEY and CDR2 SMNVEV (reference sequence). For the CDR3, the DNA is TGTGCCAGCAGAGGAGGGACAGCCATCTACGAGCAGTACTTC. This sequence encodes CASRGGTAIYEQYF.

V gene TRBV10-3 combines with J gene TRBJ2-7; 8 bases align to TRBD1. Germline CDR1 is ENHRY and CDR2 is SYGVKD. The V and J ends lost 6 bases and 1 base, in that order; junction bases with no gene match: 5. This CDR3 comprises 14 residues. In DNA form, the CDR3 reads TGTGCCATCAGGCAGGGGGCCAGATCCTACGAGCAGTACTTC. Amino acid sequence: CAIRQGARSYEQYF.

On this clone itself: The same CDR3 arises from other DNA sequences in this sample as well. The chain couples TRBV6-5 to TRBJ2-3; the match to TRBD2 covers 12 bases. The CDR3 totals 15 residues. Germline trimming cut 2 bases from V and 4 bases from J; bases unmatched to any gene: 1. The V gene's germline CDR1 is MNHEY and CDR2 SVGAGI. The CDR3 loop is CASSYLAGGADTQYF. CDR3 bases: TGTGCCAGCAGTTACCTAGCGGGAGGGGCAGATACGCAGTATTTT.

The CDR3 DNA reads TGTGCCACCATGACGGAGACCGGGGAGCTGTTTTTT. This codes for CATMTETGELFF. The chain employs TRBV28 and TRBJ2-2; D unresolved. The V and J ends lost 10 bases and 5 bases respectively, with 11 bases between them. The germline V gene has CDR1 MDHEN and CDR2 SYDVKM. The CDR3 is 12 residues long.

The CDR3 coding sequence is TGCGCCAGCAGCGCCGGACTAGCAAGCACCGGGGAGCTGTTTTTT. Amino acid sequence: CASSAGLASTGELFF. The chain recombines TRBV5-1 with TRBJ2-2; 8 bases map to TRBD2. The CDR3 covers 15 residues. Germline V gene lookup returns CDR1 SGHRS and CDR2 YFSETQ. The J segment lost 4 bases and the V segment lost 4 bases, leaving 6 bases of the junction unmatched.

The chain employs TRBV11-2 and TRBJ2-3; 7 bases are a match to TRBD1. The CDR3 spans 15 residues. From germline, CDR1 is SGHAT and CDR2 FQNNGV. Trimming cost V 4 bases and J 2 bases; bases outside gene matches: 6. CDR3 loop: CASSWGQSLTDTQYF. In DNA, the CDR3 is TGTGCCAGCAGCTGGGGACAGTCTCTCACAGATACGCAGTATTTT.

In DNA form, the CDR3 reads TGTGCCAGCAGTCTCCAGACGTACCACGAGCAGTACTTC. Translated: CASSLQTYHEQYF. The chain joins TRBV28 to TRBJ2-7; the D is unclear. V was trimmed by 5 bases and J by 5 bases, leaving 13 bases between them. The CDR3 has 13 amino acids. The V gene's germline CDR1 is MDHEN and CDR2 SYDVKM.

The rearrangement links TRBV7-9 to TRBJ2-1; 9 bases align to TRBD1. J gave up 6 bases and V 8 bases, and 8 bases lay outside the gene matches. This CDR3 has 14 amino acids. Per germline, CDR1 SEHNR and CDR2 FQNEAQ (reference sequence). The CDR3 nucleotides read TGTGCCAGCCGCCCGGGACAGGGCCTCAATGAGCAGTTCTTC. This translates into CASRPGQGLNEQFF.

The chain uses TRBV5-5 and TRBJ1-2; no clear D. The germline V gene has CDR1 SGHKS and CDR2 YYEKEE (reference sequence). V was trimmed by 3 bases and J by 1 base, leaving 10 bases between them. This CDR3 is 14 amino acids long. The CDR3 spells CASSWNSYNYGYTF. The CDR3 DNA reads as TGTGCCAGCAGCTGGAACAGCTATAACTATGGCTACACCTTC.